The entry below describes one TCR beta chain. This specimen belongs to a study of CD8 T cells in Susac syndrome. On the study more broadly: Sequencing included Susac syndrome patients, 5 or 6 of them with active disease and roughly 8 in remission.

This CDR3 is 16 amino acids long. With 2 bases clipped from V and 4 bases from J, the junction kept 10 bases outside the gene matches. Looked up from germline, CDR1 is SGHTA and CDR2 is FQGTGA. RNA was extracted with the RNeasy kit, and a quantity of roughly 0.5 to 1 ug was reverse transcribed using random hexamers. TCRdb passed the immunoSEQ multiplex PCR reads through MiXCR, listing each CDR3 protein once. The table shows approximately 49,000 distinct CDR3 sequences, with 85% to 95% occurring only once. This receptor was identified in a human donor with Susac syndrome. The specimen sequenced was CD8+ T cells from PBMCs. The V and J genes are TRBV7-3 and TRBJ1-2; 7 positions agree with TRBD1. The CDR3 protein is CASSLRQGIFAYGYTF. In DNA, the CDR3 is TGTGCCAGCAGCTTACGACAGGGTATCTTTGCCTATGGCTACACCTTC.